The 27 T cell receptor beta chains below were found in one sample sequenced in a study of OX40 agonist ivuxolimab in advanced cancers. This table comes from immunoSEQ multiplex PCR, and its TCRdb copy is limited to in-frame clones, with some not included. The data show some 46,000 clones, with roughly 94% seen just once and approximately 10% held by the top ten. Here the sequenced sample was CD4+ or CD8+ T cells sorted from blood, taken in a trial of the OX40 agonist ivuxolimab. The origin of the receptors is an adult with an advanced solid tumor such as melanoma, head and neck, liver or kidney cancer.

The chain is built from TRBV28 and TRBJ2-3; 9 bases agree with TRBD2. The junction had 9 bases not matched to a gene; V was cut back by 8 bases and J by 0 bases. Germline assignment: CDR1 MDHEN and CDR2 SYDVKM. The CDR3 is 16 residues long. CDR3 sequence (DNA): TGTGCCAGCTTGGCGGGAGGGCCGGTAAGCACAGATACGCAGTATTTT. Amino acids: CASLAGGPVSTDTQYF.

The J gene is TRBJ2-3, the V gene TRBV27, with TRBD2 identical over 10 bases. Germline values: CDR1 MNHEY, CDR2 SMNVEV (reference sequence). The junction had 9 bases not matched to a gene; V was cut back by 3 bases and J by 0 bases. This CDR3 is 18 amino acids long. CDR3 loop: CASSFGPSGSFSTDTQYF. As DNA, the CDR3 is TGTGCCAGCAGTTTCGGTCCTAGCGGGAGCTTTAGCACAGATACGCAGTATTTT.

The chain is built from TRBV28 and TRBJ1-3, with unresolved D. V lost 5 bases, J lost 0 bases, and 17 bases lay in between. This CDR3 spans 17 amino acids. In germline, CDR1 is MDHEN, CDR2 SYDVKM. For the CDR3, the DNA is TGTGCCAGCAGTCCATCACTGACCGGGAGCTCTGGAAACACCATATATTTT. Its translation is CASSPSLTGSSGNTIYF.

V usage is TRBV7-9 and J usage is TRBJ1-3; D might be TRBD1 (5 bases). Germline assignment: CDR1 SEHNR and CDR2 FQNEAQ (reference sequence). The CDR3 is made up of 16 amino acids. Trimming stripped 5 bases from V and 3 bases from J, with 17 bases between. In nucleotides, the CDR3 is TGTGCCAGCAGCGGTCAGGTGGGGCAAAGTGGAAACACCATATATTTT. Encoded protein: CASSGQVGQSGNTIYF.

V usage is TRBV7-6 and J usage is TRBJ1-5; 8 nucleotides align to TRBD1. The V gene end was trimmed by 3 bases and the J gene end by 7 bases; junction bases not matched to a gene: 5. This CDR3 region has 14 residues. Germline V gene data show CDR1 as SGHVS and CDR2 as FNYEAQ. The CDR3 nucleotides are TGTGCCAGCAGCTTTGACAGGGGTGGCCAGCCCCAGCATTTT. Translating it yields CASSFDRGGQPQHF.

CDR3 amino acids: CASLFQTKNTGELFF. DNA of the CDR3: TGTGCCAGCCTATTTCAGACGAAAAACACCGGGGAGCTGTTTTTT. The chain carries TRBV5-6 and TRBJ2-2; D is unclear. V was clipped by 7 bases and J by 2 bases, with 15 bases between them. Germline V lookup: CDR1 SGHDT, CDR2 YYEEEE. The CDR3 runs 15 residues.

The V and J genes are TRBV4-1 and TRBJ2-1; either TRBD1 or TRBD2 may supply D (5 bases each). Per the germline V gene, CDR1 is MGHRA and CDR2 is YSYEKL. This CDR3 has 17 amino acids. Trimming removed 4 bases from V and 2 bases from J, with 18 bases in between. The CDR3: CASSLPRERGPYNEQFF. CDR3 DNA: TGCGCCAGCAGCCTTCCACGTGAGAGGGGCCCCTACAATGAGCAGTTCTTC.

The chain links TRBV7-2 to TRBJ2-7; D may be TRBD1 (6 bases). The CDR3 loop spans 13 amino acids. The V end was cut by 5 bases, the J end by 5 bases, with 13 bases between. Per germline, CDR1 SGHTA and CDR2 FQGNSA. The CDR3 bases are TGTGCCAGCAGCAAAACAGGGTACCACGAGCAGTACTTC. This encodes CASSKTGYHEQYF.

V and J are TRBV30 and TRBJ1-1, with TRBD1 as a possible D gene (5 bases). V gave up 2 bases and J gave up 12 bases, with 13 bases separating them. This CDR3 has 11 residues. Per the germline V gene, CDR1 is GTSNPN and CDR2 is SVGIG (reference sequence). CDR3 DNA: TGTGCCTGGAGTCTCGGGCAGGGACCTTTCTTT. Translation gives CAWSLGQGPFF. Looking up the rest from reference TRBV30 and TRBJ1-1 gives the full variable domain: SQTIHQWPATLVQPVGSPLSLECTVEGTSNPNLYWYRQAAGRGLQLLFYSVGIGQISSEVPQNLSASRPQDRQFILSSKKLLLSDSGFYLCAWSLGQGPFFGQGTRLTVV.

The J gene is TRBJ1-1, the V gene TRBV29-1; D is undetermined. The CDR3 has 15 amino acids. Germline-derived CDR1 and CDR2 are SQVTM and ANQGSEA. V was shortened by 0 bases and J by 1 base, with 12 bases between the two germline ends. The CDR3 coding sequence is TGCAGCGTTGAAGATATGGGCCAGACGAACACTGAAGCTTTCTTT. Protein sequence: CSVEDMGQTNTEAFF. The full variable domain, with the rest looked up from reference TRBV29-1 and TRBJ1-1, is SAVISQKPSRDICQRGTSLTIQCQVDSQVTMMFWYRQQPGQSLTLIATANQGSEATYESGFVIDKFPISRPNLTFSTLTVSNMSPEDSSIYLCSVEDMGQTNTEAFFGQGTRLTVV.

CDR3 DNA sequence: TGTGCCAGCAGCCTAAATCCGACCTACGAGCAGTACTTC. It specifies CASSLNPTYEQYF. The chain joins TRBV27 to TRBJ2-7; D gene unclear. Looked up from germline, CDR1 is MNHEY and CDR2 is SMNVEV (reference sequence). The CDR3 sequence is 13 residues long. The V and J ends lost 6 bases and 2 bases respectively, with 11 bases between them.

V and J are TRBV9 and TRBJ2-2, with D perhaps TRBD2 (6 bases). Trimming cost V 6 bases and J 4 bases, with 22 bases left between them. The CDR3 is 17 amino acids. The V gene's germline CDR1 is SGDLS and CDR2 YYNGEE. CDR3 sequence (DNA): TGTGCCAGCACCCCTGTGGCGGGAAGGGGTGGCACCGGGGAGCTGTTTTTT. It yields the protein CASTPVAGRGGTGELFF.

V is TRBV27 and J is TRBJ2-7; TRBD2 is a possible D gene (6 bases). V dropped 8 bases and J dropped 2 bases, with 13 bases sitting between them. Looked up from germline, CDR1 is MNHEY and CDR2 is SMNVEV (reference sequence). CDR3 length: 13 amino acids. CDR3 coding DNA: TGTGCCAGCGCCAGCGGCGGGACCTACGAGCAGTACTTC. It translates to CASASGGTYEQYF.

As to this clone: Distinct nucleotide sequences in the sample also encode this CDR3. The V and J genes are TRBV30 and TRBJ2-2; no firm D call. V was pared by 8 bases and J by 3 bases, with 7 bases between. Per the germline V gene, CDR1 is GTSNPN and CDR2 is SVGIG (reference sequence). The CDR3 contains 11 residues. This CDR3 is CAASDTGELFF. In DNA, the CDR3 is TGTGCCGCCTCGGACACCGGGGAGCTGTTTTTT.

V gene TRBV9 combines with J gene TRBJ2-3; 7 bases align to TRBD1. V shed 1 base, J shed 2 bases, and the junction held 4 bases outside the gene matches. CDR3 length: 15 residues. Germline V gene lookup returns CDR1 SGDLS and CDR2 YYNGEE. The CDR3 bases are TGTGCCAGCAGCGTATTTCAGGGGGTCACAGATACGCAGTATTTT. The encoded protein is CASSVFQGVTDTQYF.

This chain joins TRBV27 and TRBJ1-2; unclear D gene. The CDR3 spans 14 residues. The germline gives CDR1 MNHEY, CDR2 SMNVEV (reference sequence). V was trimmed by 5 bases and J by 3 bases, leaving 13 bases between them. The CDR3 DNA reads TGTGCCAGCAGTATACACAGATTGGACTATGGCTACACCTTC. Amino acid sequence: CASSIHRLDYGYTF.

This chain joins TRBV4-3 and TRBJ1-5, with a weak D call TRBD1 (5 bases). Deletions cut 0 bases from V and 2 bases from J, with 14 bases between. This CDR3 spans 17 amino acids. Germline assignment: CDR1 LGHNA and CDR2 YSLEER. The CDR3 coding sequence is TGCGCCAGCAGCCAAGATTATTTCAGGGAGGGCAATCAGCCCCAGCATTTT. Its translation: CASSQDYFREGNQPQHF.

The chain links TRBV19 to TRBJ2-5; tentatively, D is TRBD2 (6 bases). This CDR3 spans 15 amino acids. Trimming pared 5 bases from V and 9 bases from J, leaving 22 bases between. CDR1 and CDR2 from the germline V gene are LNHDA and SQIVND (reference sequence). CDR3 region: CASSLPGGTAVAQYF. In DNA, the CDR3 is TGTGCCAGTAGTCTCCCCGGCGGGACTGCAGTCGCCCAGTACTTC. Supplemented by reference TRBV19 and TRBJ2-5, the full variable domain reads DGGITQSPKYLFRKEGQNVTLSCEQNLNHDAMYWYRQDPGQGLRLIYYSQIVNDFQKGDIAEGYSVSREKKESFPLTVTSAQKNPTAFYLCASSLPGGTAVAQYFGPGTRLLVL.

The chain employs TRBV2 and TRBJ2-3; D is undetermined. CDR3 length: 12 amino acids. CDR1 and CDR2 (germline): SNHLY, FYNNEI. Deletions cut 6 bases from V and 6 bases from J, with 10 bases between. CDR3 sequence reads: CASRDPADTQYF. The CDR3 region has the DNA TGTGCCAGCAGGGACCCCGCCGATACGCAGTATTTT.

The chain recombines TRBV7-9 with TRBJ2-7, with TRBD2 identical over 8 bases. Germline V CDR1 and CDR2: SEHNR, FQNEAQ (reference sequence). J lost 0 bases, V lost 5 bases, and 3 bases had no gene match. This CDR3 has 14 residues. The chain's CDR3 is CASSTTSGSYEQYF. CDR3 DNA sequence: TGTGCCAGCAGCACTACTAGCGGCTCCTACGAGCAGTACTTC. Together with reference TRBV7-9 and TRBJ2-7, the CDR3 gives the full variable domain: DTGVSQNPRHKITKRGQNVTFRCDPISEHNRLYWYRQTLGQGPEFLTYFQNEAQLEKSRLLSDRFSAERPKGSFSTLEIQRTEQGDSAMYLCASSTTSGSYEQYFGPGTRLTVT.

The DNA for the CDR3 is TGCGCCAGCAGCCAAGACTATAAACCTCTCACCGGGGAGCTGTTTTTT. It translates to CASSQDYKPLTGELFF. J is TRBJ2-2 and V is TRBV4-3; D is undetermined. V was pared by 0 bases and J by 4 bases, with 12 bases between. Germline CDR1 and CDR2: LGHNA and YSLEER. This CDR3 spans 16 amino acids.

The J gene is TRBJ2-5, the V gene TRBV7-8, with a tentative D call TRBD1 (5 bases). The CDR3 totals 15 residues. V was pared by 2 bases and J by 1 base, with 11 bases between. Germline V CDR1 and CDR2: SGHVS, FQNEAQ. This CDR3 is CASSLSWQGQETQYF. CDR3 nucleotide sequence: TGTGCCAGCAGCTTAAGTTGGCAGGGCCAAGAGACCCAGTACTTC.

This chain links TRBV5-1 with TRBJ2-1, with D tentatively TRBD2 (6 bases). The V gene lost 10 bases and the J gene lost 6 bases, with 17 bases spanning the gap. Germline V gives CDR1 SGHRS, CDR2 YFSETQ. The CDR3 length is 13 residues. The CDR3 nucleotides read TGCGCCTGCGGGGTGCCATCTGGCAATGAGCAGTTCTTC. It encodes CACGVPSGNEQFF. Full variable domain (outside the CDR3, taken from reference TRBV5-1 and TRBJ2-1): KAGVTQTPRYLIKTRGQQVTLSCSPISGHRSVSWYQQTPGQGLQFLFEYFSETQRNKGNFPGRFSGRQFSNSRSEMNVSTLELGDSALYLCACGVPSGNEQFFGPGTRLTVL.

This clone was found once. The DNA for the CDR3 is TGTGCCACCAGCAGGTTAAAGACAGGGGTACAGGGCTACACCTTC. This encodes CATSRLKTGVQGYTF. The chain employs TRBV15 and TRBJ1-2, with 8 bases lining up with TRBD1. Germline CDR1 and CDR2: LNHNV and YYDKDF (reference sequence). The V and J ends lost 3 bases and 8 bases, in that order; junction bases with no gene match: 11. This CDR3 spans 15 amino acids.

V is TRBV15 and J is TRBJ2-7, with D possibly called TRBD1 or TRBD2 (5 bases each). The V gene lost 4 bases and the J gene lost 5 bases, with 15 bases spanning the gap. Germline loops: CDR1 LNHNV, CDR2 YYDKDF (reference sequence). The CDR3 sequence is 14 residues long. CDR3 nucleotide sequence: TGTGCCACCAGCATATGGCAGGGAGAAAACGAGCAGTACTTC. This encodes CATSIWQGENEQYF. The complete variable domain, with remaining parts taken from reference TRBV15 and TRBJ2-7, reads DAMVIQNPRYQVTQFGKPVTLSCSQTLNHNVMYWYQQKSSQAPKLLFHYYDKDFNNEADTPDNFQSRRPNTSFCFLDIRSPGLGDTAMYLCATSIWQGENEQYFGPGTRLTVT.

The rearrangement links TRBV6-1 to TRBJ2-7; 8 nucleotides agree with TRBD1. Trimming took 2 bases from V and 5 from J; bases not matched to a gene: 8. Per the germline V gene, CDR1 is MNHNS and CDR2 is SASEGT. This CDR3 region has 15 residues. The CDR3 DNA follows: TGTGCCAGCAGTGAATTCAGGACAGGGCCCCACGAGCAGTACTTC. Amino acids: CASSEFRTGPHEQYF.

V gene TRBV7-9 combines with J gene TRBJ1-4; the match to TRBD1 covers 8 bases. Germline V gene data show CDR1 as SEHNR and CDR2 as FQNEAQ (reference sequence). The CDR3 loop spans 15 amino acids. J lost 6 bases, V lost 4 bases, and 7 bases had no gene match. This CDR3 reads CASSSRGQADEKLFF. Written as DNA, the CDR3 is TGTGCCAGCAGCTCAAGGGGACAGGCGGATGAAAAACTGTTTTTT.